The 29 T cell receptor beta chains below come from one sample, sequenced in a study of shared clonotypes between healthy human individuals. TCRdb keeps only in-frame clones here, not all; method: immunoSEQ multiplex PCR. This table has over a million clones, 95% to 97% appearing once. Sequencing used naive CD4+ T cells sorted from blood. Subset: CD45RA+ positively selected. These receptor sequences come from a man aged 30 to 45 in good health.

The rearrangement uses TRBV7-8 and TRBJ2-2, with 8 bases lining up with TRBD2. Trimming took 5 bases from V and 4 from J; bases not matched to a gene: 15. This CDR3 has 18 amino acids. CDR1 SGHVS and CDR2 FQNEAQ come from the germline V gene. This CDR3 reads CASSPRVRAGVSTGELFF. The CDR3 DNA follows: TGTGCCAGCAGCCCTAGGGTCAGAGCGGGAGTGAGCACCGGGGAGCTGTTTTTT.

V usage is TRBV25-1 and J usage is TRBJ2-7, with D maybe TRBD2 (6 bases). V was pared by 1 base and J by 1 base, with 14 bases between. The CDR3 is 16 amino acids. Germline V gene sequence: CDR1 MGHDK, CDR2 SYGVNS. This chain's CDR3 is CASSESGWRESYEQYF. As DNA, the CDR3 is TGTGCCAGCAGTGAATCAGGGTGGAGGGAATCCTACGAGCAGTACTTC.

Points on this clone: The same CDR3 also results from other DNA sequences found in this sample. The chain uses TRBV5-1 and TRBJ2-3; no reliable D call. Looked up from germline, CDR1 is SGHRS and CDR2 is YFSETQ. Trimming stripped 5 bases from V and 2 bases from J, with 9 bases between. The CDR3 spans 13 residues. In DNA, the CDR3 is TGCGCCAGCAGTACGGTCCCCACAGATACGCAGTATTTT. It translates to CASSTVPTDTQYF.

The CDR3 coding sequence is TGTGCCAGCAGCTTATCGAATTTCGCGGGGGTTACCTACGAGCAGTACTTC. This codes for CASSLSNFAGVTYEQYF. The chain carries TRBV7-2 and TRBJ2-7, with TRBD2 matching over 7 bases. CDR3 size: 17 residues. Germline assignment: CDR1 SGHTA and CDR2 FQGNSA. J gave up 2 bases and V 2 bases, and 12 bases lay outside the gene matches. The entire variable domain, with the rest obtained from reference TRBV7-2 and TRBJ2-7, is as follows: GAGVSQSPSNKVTEKGKDVELRCDPISGHTALYWYRQSLGQGLEFLIYFQGNSAPDKSGLPSDRFSAERTGGSVSTLTIQRTQQEDSAVYLCASSLSNFAGVTYEQYFGPGTRLTVT.

The DNA for the CDR3 is TGTGCCAGCAGCCTCGGGGGTAGCGGGACGGCCGGGGAGCTGTTTTTT. This gives the protein CASSLGGSGTAGELFF. The rearrangement uses TRBV7-2 and TRBJ2-2; TRBD2 aligns across 8 bases. The CDR3 length is 16 residues. CDR1 and CDR2 from the germline V gene are SGHTA and FQGNSA. After removal of 5 bases from V and 6 bases from J, the junction contained 11 bases not matched to a gene. Full variable domain (outside the CDR3, taken from reference TRBV7-2 and TRBJ2-2): GAGVSQSPSNKVTEKGKDVELRCDPISGHTALYWYRQSLGQGLEFLIYFQGNSAPDKSGLPSDRFSAERTGGSVSTLTIQRTQQEDSAVYLCASSLGGSGTAGELFFGEGSRLTVL.

The chain links TRBV28 to TRBJ1-5, with D unclear. The germline CDR1 and CDR2 sequences are MDHEN and SYDVKM. Between the trimmed V and J ends, which lost 6 bases and 2 bases, there was a span of 17 bases. This CDR3 region has 16 residues. For the CDR3, the DNA is TGTGCCAGCAGCACCTTTTGGGTTTTCGGCAATCAGCCCCAGCATTTT. Protein: CASSTFWVFGNQPQHF.

The rearrangement uses TRBV9 and TRBJ2-1; TRBD2 agrees at 9 bases. Trimming took 0 bases from V and 2 from J; bases not matched to a gene: 6. CDR3 size: 17 residues. CDR1 is SGDLS, CDR2 YYNGEE, per germline. The CDR3 is CASSVEAGGLPYNEQFF. CDR3 nucleotides: TGTGCCAGCAGCGTAGAGGCGGGAGGGCTACCCTACAATGAGCAGTTCTTC.

The chain uses TRBV5-6 and TRBJ2-3, with 8 nucleotides matching TRBD1. The J segment lost 1 base and the V segment lost 2 bases, leaving 3 bases of the junction unmatched. This CDR3 has 15 residues. The germline CDR1 and CDR2 sequences are SGHDT and YYEEEE. DNA for the CDR3: TGTGCCAGCAGCTTACAGGGGGTCCGCACAGATACGCAGTATTTT. Its translation: CASSLQGVRTDTQYF.

The chain links TRBV18 to TRBJ2-3; the match to TRBD2 covers 10 bases. Trimming cost V 0 bases and J 1 base; bases outside gene matches: 7. There are 18 residues in the CDR3. Per the germline V gene, CDR1 is KGHSH and CDR2 is LQKENI. The CDR3 coding sequence is TGTGCCAGCTCACCACCGGTCCGAGCGGGAGGGCGCACAGATACGCAGTATTTT. Its protein is CASSPPVRAGGRTDTQYF.

The chain has TRBV7-2 and TRBJ2-4, with D unresolved. Germline lookup yields CDR1 SGHTA and CDR2 FQGNSA. Trimming stripped 5 bases from V and 2 bases from J, with 10 bases between. The CDR3 length is 14 residues. The DNA of the CDR3 is TGTGCCAGCAGCATCCCGGGCACCAAAAACATTCAGTACTTC. Its protein is CASSIPGTKNIQYF.

The table lists this clone with a count of one. The chain has TRBV25-1 and TRBJ1-1; the D is unclear. V lost 8 bases and J 2 bases, leaving 12 bases between the germline ends. This CDR3 spans 13 amino acids. Germline loops: CDR1 MGHDK, CDR2 SYGVNS. The chain's CDR3 is CASLGVSNTEAFF. Written as DNA, the CDR3 is TGTGCCAGCTTGGGTGTCAGCAACACTGAAGCTTTCTTT.

This clone was seen a single time. V usage is TRBV7-9 and J usage is TRBJ2-5; D is ambiguous. Deletions cut 5 bases from V and 10 bases from J, with 20 bases between. This CDR3 spans 14 amino acids. In germline, CDR1 is SEHNR, CDR2 FQNEAQ (reference sequence). CDR3: CASSPRGYPRFQYF. DNA of the CDR3: TGTGCCAGCAGCCCTAGAGGCTACCCACGGTTCCAGTACTTC.

The chain combines TRBV10-1 with TRBJ1-1; 7 bases agree with TRBD1. Germline V lookup: CDR1 WNHNN, CDR2 SYGVQD (reference sequence). The CDR3 consists of 15 residues. Losses at the gene ends were 3 bases for V and 5 bases for J; bases not matched to a gene: 9. The CDR3 sequence is CASSDVTGRGTEAFF. The CDR3 nucleotides are TGCGCCAGCAGTGATGTGACAGGGAGGGGGACTGAAGCTTTCTTT.

The rearrangement uses TRBV29-1 and TRBJ2-3, with 9 bases that match TRBD1. The CDR3 contains 15 residues. With V trimmed by 0 bases and J by 4 bases, 5 bases remained unmatched. Germline V lookup: CDR1 SQVTM, CDR2 ANQGSEA. The CDR3 region is CSVEDTGGSADTQYF. The CDR3 nucleotides read TGCAGCGTTGAAGATACAGGGGGCTCAGCAGATACGCAGTATTTT.

This chain uses TRBV10-3 with TRBJ1-3; no definite D call. Trimming removed 7 bases from V and 2 bases from J, with 15 bases in between. Per the germline V gene, CDR1 is ENHRY and CDR2 is SYGVKD. The CDR3 has 15 amino acids. The DNA for the CDR3 is TGTGCCATCAACCGTTCGGGGTCAGCTGGAAACACCATATATTTT. Encoded protein: CAINRSGSAGNTIYF.

The chain joins TRBV18 to TRBJ2-7; D gene ambiguous. The germline gives CDR1 KGHSH, CDR2 LQKENI. Trimming pared 1 base from V and 3 bases from J, leaving 13 bases between. The CDR3 is made up of 15 amino acids. CDR3 amino acids: CASSPQSHEHYEQYF. The DNA of the CDR3 is TGTGCCAGCTCACCACAGAGTCACGAGCACTACGAGCAGTACTTC.

The chain uses TRBV27 and TRBJ2-3, with 13 bases matching TRBD2. V was clipped by 5 bases and J by 4 bases; unmatched bases: 9. CDR3 length: 17 amino acids. The V gene's germline CDR1 is MNHEY and CDR2 SMNVEV (reference sequence). The CDR3 loop reads CASSPRTSGSKPDTQYF. The CDR3 nucleotides are TGTGCCAGCAGTCCCCGGACTAGCGGGAGTAAGCCAGATACGCAGTATTTT.

The gene calls are TRBV27 and TRBJ2-1; the match to TRBD2 covers 10 bases. Germline V gene sequence: CDR1 MNHEY, CDR2 SMNVEV (reference sequence). There are 17 residues in the CDR3. After removal of 3 bases from V and 4 bases from J, the junction contained 9 bases not matched to a gene. The CDR3 DNA follows: TGTGCCAGCAGTTTCCAAAGGCTAGCGGGAGTTTACAATGAGCAGTTCTTC. It yields the protein CASSFQRLAGVYNEQFF.

The chain links TRBV14 to TRBJ2-1; D is tentatively TRBD1 or TRBD2 (5 bases each). Germline V gives CDR1 SGHDN, CDR2 FVKESK. The germline V and J ends were trimmed by 4 bases and 4 bases, with 14 bases remaining between them. This CDR3 spans 15 amino acids. Written as DNA, the CDR3 is TGTGCCAGCAGCCGACCGGGACGAAGTTACAATGAGCAGTTCTTC. Translating gives CASSRPGRSYNEQFF.

J is TRBJ2-5 and V is TRBV11-2; D gene uncertain. The CDR3 is 14 amino acids. V was shortened by 5 bases and J by 5 bases, with 15 bases between the two germline ends. The germline V gene encodes CDR1 SGHAT and CDR2 FQNNGV. The CDR3 is CASSPPNGRETQYF. CDR3 DNA: TGTGCCAGCAGCCCCCCCAACGGGCGGGAGACCCAGTACTTC.

The J gene is TRBJ2-7, the V gene TRBV6-5; maybe TRBD1 (5 bases). The CDR3 spans 14 residues. Germline values: CDR1 MNHEY, CDR2 SVGAGI. The ends were cut back, 0 bases at V and 4 bases at J, with 10 bases in the middle. In nucleotides, the CDR3 is TGTGCCAGCAGTTACTCGCCTCAGGGTTACGAGCAGTACTTC. The encoded protein is CASSYSPQGYEQYF.

The J gene is TRBJ2-3, the V gene TRBV30; maybe TRBD1 (6 bases). The CDR3 is 13 amino acids. V shed 5 bases and J shed 6 bases, with 15 bases lying between them. The germline CDR1 and CDR2 sequences are GTSNPN and SVGIG (reference sequence). The CDR3 DNA follows: TGTGCCTGGGGACAGCAACTCGGGGATACGCAGTATTTT. Residues: CAWGQQLGDTQYF.

The V gene is TRBV18, the J gene TRBJ1-5, with D possibly matching TRBD1 (5 bases). Germline CDR1 reads KGHSH; CDR2 reads LQKENI. There are 15 residues in the CDR3. V was trimmed by 3 bases and J by 4 bases, leaving 13 bases between them. The CDR3 is CASSPLPGLNQPQHF. In DNA form, the CDR3 reads TGTGCCAGCTCACCTCTTCCAGGGCTTAATCAGCCCCAGCATTTT.

The V call is TRBV5-1, the J call TRBJ2-7; weak D call: TRBD2 (6 bases). Per the germline V gene, CDR1 is SGHRS and CDR2 is YFSETQ. V lost 9 bases to trimming and J lost 0 bases, with 16 bases between them. This CDR3 comprises 14 residues. Written as DNA, the CDR3 is TGCGCCACGAGAACTAGCCTAAGCTCCTACGAGCAGTACTTC. Its protein product is CATRTSLSSYEQYF.

V is TRBV27 and J is TRBJ2-3; 14 nucleotides match TRBD2. Germline V gives CDR1 MNHEY, CDR2 SMNVEV (reference sequence). The CDR3 runs to 17 residues. J gave up 3 bases and V 5 bases, and 7 bases lay outside the gene matches. CDR3 DNA: TGTGCCAGCAGTAAGGATAGACTAGCGGGAGGGACAGATACGCAGTATTTT. Translating it yields CASSKDRLAGGTDTQYF.

The chain employs TRBV18 and TRBJ2-5; D is perhaps TRBD2 (5 bases). There are 15 residues in the CDR3. Trimming took 0 bases from V and 1 from J, leaving 9 bases between them. CDR1 KGHSH and CDR2 LQKENI come from the germline V gene. The chain's CDR3 is CASSPPTRAQETQYF. CDR3 coding DNA: TGTGCCAGCTCACCACCCACGAGGGCCCAAGAGACCCAGTACTTC.

The chain links TRBV4-1 to TRBJ1-1; possibly TRBD1 for D (5 bases). Trimming shortened V by 0 bases and J by 3 bases, and 8 bases separated the two germline ends. In germline, CDR1 is MGHRA, CDR2 YSYEKL. The CDR3 is made up of 14 amino acids. The CDR3 nucleotides are TGCGCCAGCAGCCAAGATCAGGGATACACTGAAGCTTTCTTT. Amino acids: CASSQDQGYTEAFF.

The chain uses TRBV5-1 and TRBJ2-3; D is ambiguous. Deletions cut 1 base from V and 9 bases from J, with 12 bases between. Germline assignment: CDR1 SGHRS and CDR2 YFSETQ. The CDR3 contains 13 residues. The CDR3 DNA reads as TGCGCCAGCAGCTTGAGTGGCATAGACACGCAGTATTTT. Residues: CASSLSGIDTQYF.

This chain links TRBV5-1 with TRBJ2-7; TRBD1 is a possible D gene (6 bases). This CDR3 is 15 amino acids long. The ends were cut back, 3 bases at V and 5 bases at J, with 18 bases in the middle. The V gene's germline CDR1 is SGHRS and CDR2 YFSETQ. CDR3 sequence (DNA): TGCGCCAGCAGCTCCCCAGGGGCAGCTTATCACGAGCAGTACTTC. Its translation: CASSSPGAAYHEQYF.